The clone carrying this T cell receptor (beta chain) showed up just once. Its antigen is not known. Germline assignment: CDR1 SGHNT and CDR2 YYREEE (reference sequence). V lost 4 bases, J lost 2 bases, and 13 bases lay in between. The CDR3 is 14 amino acids. Assay used: immunoSEQ multiplex PCR; TCRdb lists only in-frame clones, some missing. This table has some 45,000 clones, more than 85% appearing once. The data are from a study of graft-versus-host responses after intestinal transplantation. Overall study context: Grafts that recipients had were multivisceral, liver-intestinal, or isolated intestinal transplants. Anti-thymocyte globulin induction was given to all recipients, followed by tacrolimus and steroids for around three years.

Whole-study results and caveats: The highest levels of circulating GvH clones went along with early declines in HvG clones after transplant.

The gene calls are TRBV5-4 and TRBJ2-7; D could derive from TRBD1 or TRBD2 (5 bases each). This clonotype was sampled from a human patient who received an intestinal transplant, so some T cells may come from the graft donor. The starting material was PBMCs, obtained 524 days after transplant. The CDR3 DNA reads TGTGCCAGCAGCCCCGGGGCATTCACCTACGAGCAGTACTTC. Amino acid sequence: CASSPGAFTYEQYF.